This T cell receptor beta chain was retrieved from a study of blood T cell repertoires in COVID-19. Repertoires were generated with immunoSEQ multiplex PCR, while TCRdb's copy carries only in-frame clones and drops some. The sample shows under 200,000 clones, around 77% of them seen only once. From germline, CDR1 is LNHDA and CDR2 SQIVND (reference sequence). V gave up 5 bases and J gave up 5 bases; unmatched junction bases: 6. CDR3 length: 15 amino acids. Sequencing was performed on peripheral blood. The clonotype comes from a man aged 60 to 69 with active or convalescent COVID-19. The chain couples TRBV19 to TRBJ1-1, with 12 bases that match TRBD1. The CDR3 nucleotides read TGTGCCAGTAGTGGGGACAGGGGGCTGGTTACTGAAGCTTTCTTT. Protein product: CASSGDRGLVTEAFF.